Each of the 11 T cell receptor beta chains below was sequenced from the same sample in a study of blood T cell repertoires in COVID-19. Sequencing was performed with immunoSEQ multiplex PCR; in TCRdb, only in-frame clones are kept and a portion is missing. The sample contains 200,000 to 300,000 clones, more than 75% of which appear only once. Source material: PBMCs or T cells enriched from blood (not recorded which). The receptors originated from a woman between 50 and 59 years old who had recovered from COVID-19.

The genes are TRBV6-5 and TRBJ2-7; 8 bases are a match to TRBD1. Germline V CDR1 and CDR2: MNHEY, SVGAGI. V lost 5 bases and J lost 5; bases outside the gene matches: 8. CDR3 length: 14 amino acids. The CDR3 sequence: CASSLDRESNEQYF. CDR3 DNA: TGTGCCAGCAGTCTGGACAGGGAGTCCAACGAGCAGTACTTC.

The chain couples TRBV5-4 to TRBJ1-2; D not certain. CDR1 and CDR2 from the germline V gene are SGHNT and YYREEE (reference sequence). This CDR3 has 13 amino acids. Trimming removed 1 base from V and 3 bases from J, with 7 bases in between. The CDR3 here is CASSLSQHYGYTF. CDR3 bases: TGTGCCAGCAGCTTGAGCCAACACTATGGCTACACCTTC.

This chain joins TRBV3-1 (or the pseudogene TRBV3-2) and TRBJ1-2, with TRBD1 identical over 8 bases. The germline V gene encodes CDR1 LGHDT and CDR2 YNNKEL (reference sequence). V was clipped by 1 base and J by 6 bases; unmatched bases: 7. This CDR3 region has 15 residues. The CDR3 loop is CASSQVIQGANGYTF. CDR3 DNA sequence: TGTGCCAGCAGCCAAGTAATTCAGGGGGCCAATGGCTACACCTTC.

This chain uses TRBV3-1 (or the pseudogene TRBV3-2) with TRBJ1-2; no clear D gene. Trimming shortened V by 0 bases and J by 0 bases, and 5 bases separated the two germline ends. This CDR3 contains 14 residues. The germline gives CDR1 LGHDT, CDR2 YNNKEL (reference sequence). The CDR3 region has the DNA TGTGCCAGCAGCCAAGACAGTACTAACTATGGCTACACCTTC. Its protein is CASSQDSTNYGYTF.

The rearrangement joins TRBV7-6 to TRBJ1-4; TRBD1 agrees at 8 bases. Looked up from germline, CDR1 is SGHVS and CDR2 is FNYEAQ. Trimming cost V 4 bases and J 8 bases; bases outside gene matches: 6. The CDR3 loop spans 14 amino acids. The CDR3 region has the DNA TGTGCCAGCAGCTGGGGGACAGGAGAAGAAAAACTGTTTTTT. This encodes CASSWGTGEEKLFF. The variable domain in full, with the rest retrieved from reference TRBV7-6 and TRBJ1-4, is GAGVSQSPRYKVTKRGQDVALRCDPISGHVSLYWYRQALGQGPEFLTYFNYEAQQDKSGLPNDRFSAERPEGSISTLTIQRTEQRDSAMYRCASSWGTGEEKLFFGSGTQLSVL.

CDR3 DNA: TGTGCCAGCAGCTGGCTAGCGGGAAGGAGCTCCTACAATGAGCAGTTCTTC. This gives the protein CASSWLAGRSSYNEQFF. The chain couples TRBV7-6 to TRBJ2-1, with 9 bases aligning to TRBD2. J gave up 0 bases and V 4 bases, and 7 bases lay outside the gene matches. Germline CDR1 reads SGHVS; CDR2 reads FNYEAQ. CDR3 length equals 17 residues.

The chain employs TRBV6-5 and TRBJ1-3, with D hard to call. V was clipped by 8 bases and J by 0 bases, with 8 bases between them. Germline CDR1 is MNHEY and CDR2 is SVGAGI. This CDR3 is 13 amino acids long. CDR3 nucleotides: TGTGCCAGCCATCGCGGCTCTGGAAACACCATATATTTT. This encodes CASHRGSGNTIYF.

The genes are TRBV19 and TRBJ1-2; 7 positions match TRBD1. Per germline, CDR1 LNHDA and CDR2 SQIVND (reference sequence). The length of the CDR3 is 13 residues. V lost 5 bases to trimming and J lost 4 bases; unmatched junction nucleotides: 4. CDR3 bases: TGTGCCAGTAGTCTGACAGGGTCCTATGGCTACACCTTC. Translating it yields CASSLTGSYGYTF.

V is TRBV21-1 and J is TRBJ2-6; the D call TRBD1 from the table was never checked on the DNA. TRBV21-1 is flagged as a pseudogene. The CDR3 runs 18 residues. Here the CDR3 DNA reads TGTGCCAGCAGCAAACCGGGACAGGGGGCTTCTGGGGCCAACGTCCTGACTTTC. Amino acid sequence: CASSKPGQGASGANVLTF.

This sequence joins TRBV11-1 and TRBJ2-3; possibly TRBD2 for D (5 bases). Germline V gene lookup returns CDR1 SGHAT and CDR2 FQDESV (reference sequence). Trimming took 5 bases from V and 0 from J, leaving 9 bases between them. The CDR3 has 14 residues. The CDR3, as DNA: TGTGCCAGCAGCCCACGGACTAGCACAGATACGCAGTATTTT. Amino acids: CASSPRTSTDTQYF.

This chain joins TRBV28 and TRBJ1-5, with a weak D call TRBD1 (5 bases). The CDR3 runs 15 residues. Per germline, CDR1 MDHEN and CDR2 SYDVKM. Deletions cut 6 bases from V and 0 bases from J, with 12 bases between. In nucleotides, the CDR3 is TGTGCCAGCAGCCTAAATCAGGGTAGCAATCAGCCCCAGCATTTT. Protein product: CASSLNQGSNQPQHF.